Included here is one T cell receptor (beta chain) sequence, with context. What it recognizes is unknown. The entry originates in a study of T cells in Graves' hyperthyroidism and ophthalmopathy. Amplification of TCR beta CDR3 regions used RNA as the template. Using the HTBI primer set, a first-round RT-PCR was run on the TCR CDR3. Each CDR3 protein gets one entry after TCRdb re-called the multiplex PCR reads with MiXCR. The table includes a few hundred thousand distinct CDR3 sequences, 20% to 25% detected once. Study conclusions and caveats: Most thyroid clonotypes expanded above 0.001 appeared in blood too.

The CDR3 is 14 residues long. The germline V gene encodes CDR1 DFQATT and CDR2 SNEGSKA (reference sequence). With 1 base removed from V and 4 bases from J, the gap between germline ends came to 13 bases. Sequenced: blood. The chain carries TRBV20-1 and TRBJ1-2; no firm D call. The TCR originated in a man aged 50 to 60 with Graves' hyperthyroidism. The CDR3 reads CSARASDFLYGYTF. CDR3 nucleotide sequence: TGCAGTGCTAGAGCGAGTGACTTCCTCTATGGCTACACCTTC.